The 21 T cell receptor beta chains listed next were all sequenced from one sample in a study of OX40 agonist ivuxolimab in advanced cancers. The library was built by means of the immunoSEQ multiplex PCR assay. Held by TCRdb, this immuneACCESS table contains in-frame sequences only and omits some clones. Under half of the omission traces to an unresolved V gene where checked; the cause of the rest is unknown. This sample has approximately 77,000 clones in its table, and around 85% of those were observed once. Around 2% of the sample is taken by the ten largest. The sequences come from CD4+ or CD8+ T cells sorted from blood, collected in a trial of the OX40 agonist ivuxolimab. The receptors shown here come from an adult with an advanced solid tumor such as melanoma, head and neck, liver or kidney cancer.

The gene calls are TRBV7-3 and TRBJ2-3; 10 bases fit TRBD1. After removal of 5 bases from V and 5 bases from J, the junction contained 4 bases not matched to a gene. Germline V gene sequence: CDR1 SGHTA, CDR2 FQGTGA. The CDR3 is 14 residues long. In DNA form, the CDR3 reads TGTGCCAGCAGCCCCGGGACAGGGGTAGATACGCAGTATTTT. The encoded protein is CASSPGTGVDTQYF.

A single count supports this clone. The J gene is TRBJ2-3, the V gene TRBV6-1, with TRBD2 as a possible D gene (5 bases). Germline CDR1 is MNHNS and CDR2 is SASEGT. V lost 1 base and J lost 4, with 9 bases in between. CDR3 length: 14 amino acids. The CDR3 loop reads CASSEDPAADTQYF. CDR3 DNA: TGTGCCAGCAGTGAAGACCCAGCGGCAGATACGCAGTATTTT.

The chain has TRBV2 and TRBJ2-5; D gene ambiguous. Near its end, the DNA agrees better with TRBJ2-7, so the J call may be wrong. Germline assignment: CDR1 SNHLY and CDR2 FYNNEI. The CDR3 runs to 14 residues. The DNA for the CDR3 is TGTGCCAGCAGTGTGGAACGCGGCTCCTACGAGCAGTACTTC. Protein product: CASSVERGSYEQYF.

This clone has just one count. This chain joins TRBV2 and TRBJ2-7; a possible D gene is TRBD1 (6 bases). CDR3 size: 15 residues. V was trimmed by 3 bases and J by 6 bases, leaving 18 bases between them. Germline V gene lookup returns CDR1 SNHLY and CDR2 FYNNEI. The CDR3: CASSDQLTGVSEQYF. The CDR3 coding sequence is TGTGCCAGCAGTGACCAATTGACAGGAGTCAGCGAGCAGTACTTC.

The chain recombines TRBV5-5 with TRBJ1-4; D is uncertain. V was shortened by 3 bases and J by 3 bases, with 12 bases between the two germline ends. CDR1 is SGHKS and CDR2 is YYEKEE in the germline V gene (reference sequence). This CDR3 comprises 15 residues. This CDR3 is CASSYVGLSNEKLFF. DNA for the CDR3: TGTGCCAGCAGCTATGTGGGGTTGTCTAATGAAAAACTGTTTTTT.

The chain joins TRBV7-2 to TRBJ2-3; the D is unclear. The CDR3 spans 14 residues. Germline loops: CDR1 SGHTA, CDR2 FQGNSA. Trimming shortened V by 4 bases and J by 5 bases, and 13 bases separated the two germline ends. The CDR3: CASSSPARGDTQYF. CDR3 nucleotide sequence: TGTGCCAGCAGCTCCCCGGCGCGCGGAGATACGCAGTATTTT.

The CDR3 protein is CASSPIRGTGELFF. The CDR3, as DNA: TGCGCCAGCAGCCCAATCAGGGGGACCGGGGAGCTGTTTTTT. The chain carries TRBV5-1 and TRBJ2-2; TRBD1 matches at 7 bases. Looked up from germline, CDR1 is SGHRS and CDR2 is YFSETQ. CDR3 size: 14 residues. V gave up 4 bases and J gave up 5 bases; unmatched junction bases: 5.

The J gene is TRBJ2-2, the V gene TRBV30; TRBD2 matches at 10 bases. V was clipped by 8 bases and J by 4 bases; unmatched bases: 4. Germline V gene data show CDR1 as GTSNPN and CDR2 as SVGIG (reference sequence). This CDR3 region has 13 residues. CDR3 sequence: CARRLAGTGELFF. For the CDR3, the DNA is TGTGCCCGACGACTAGCGGGCACCGGGGAGCTGTTTTTT.

This clone was seen more than once but under ten times. The V gene is TRBV9, the J gene TRBJ1-1, with D possibly being TRBD1 (6 bases). Per germline, CDR1 SGDLS and CDR2 YYNGEE. The V and J ends lost 6 bases and 0 bases respectively, with 12 bases between them. The CDR3 totals 14 residues. The CDR3 nucleotides are TGTGCCAGCACCTTTGGACAGTTGAACACTGAAGCTTTCTTT. Its translation: CASTFGQLNTEAFF.

This CDR3 reads CASGTGGSGTEAFF. CDR3 in DNA: TGTGCTAGTGGCACAGGGGGCTCGGGCACTGAAGCTTTCTTT. The gene calls are TRBV12-5 and TRBJ1-1; 9 positions match TRBD1. CDR1 is LGHNT and CDR2 is FRNRAP in the germline V gene. The trim removed 6 bases at V and 4 bases at J, leaving 6 bases unmatched. The CDR3 consists of 14 residues.

This chain connects TRBV19 to TRBJ2-7, with D hard to call. Trimming left V 0 bases short and J 0 bases short, with 9 bases between. Germline V gene data show CDR1 as LNHDA and CDR2 as SQIVND (reference sequence). CDR3 size: 15 residues. The CDR3 protein is CASSIDHPNSYEQYF. The CDR3 DNA follows: TGTGCCAGTAGTATAGATCACCCCAACTCCTACGAGCAGTACTTC. Full variable domain (rest looked up from reference TRBV19 and TRBJ2-7): DGGITQSPKYLFRKEGQNVTLSCEQNLNHDAMYWYRQDPGQGLRLIYYSQIVNDFQKGDIAEGYSVSREKKESFPLTVTSAQKNPTAFYLCASSIDHPNSYEQYFGPGTRLTVT.

V and J are TRBV10-1 and TRBJ1-5; possibly TRBD1 for D (6 bases). The germline CDR1 and CDR2 sequences are WNHNN and SYGVQD (reference sequence). CDR3 size: 15 residues. Trimming removed 6 bases from V and 5 bases from J, with 17 bases in between. CDR3 DNA sequence: TGCGCCAGCAGCTCCGGGCCACAGGGTTATCAGCCCCAGCATTTT. It codes for CASSSGPQGYQPQHF.

V and J are TRBV4-1 and TRBJ1-5; no firm D call. Germline CDR1 and CDR2: MGHRA and YSYEKL. The CDR3 covers 13 residues. Trimming removed 2 bases at V and 7 bases at J, with 9 bases between. CDR3 sequence: CASSQSGWQPQHF. CDR3 nucleotide sequence: TGCGCCAGCAGCCAATCTGGTTGGCAGCCCCAGCATTTT.

This chain links TRBV11-3 with TRBJ2-1; D remains ambiguous. Trimming left V 0 bases short and J 10 bases short, with 7 bases between. This CDR3 is built from 12 residues. Germline lookup yields CDR1 SGHNT and CDR2 YENEEA. The CDR3 bases are TGTGCCAGCAGCTTAGATAGCAGAGAGCAGTTCTTC. Translation gives CASSLDSREQFF.

The chain combines TRBV30 with TRBJ2-5; unclear D gene. Looked up from germline, CDR1 is GTSNPN and CDR2 is SVGIG (reference sequence). V was trimmed by 2 bases and J by 5 bases, leaving 6 bases between them. The CDR3 runs 11 residues. This CDR3 reads CAWSLLETQYF. CDR3 nucleotides: TGTGCCTGGAGTTTACTGGAGACCCAGTACTTC.

The gene calls are TRBV4-1 and TRBJ1-1; D not resolved. This CDR3 region has 14 residues. V shed 5 bases and J shed 1 base, with 11 bases lying between them. The germline V gene has CDR1 MGHRA and CDR2 YSYEKL. CDR3 sequence reads: CASSYPPRNTEAFF. CDR3 sequence (DNA): TGCGCCAGCAGCTATCCACCGAGGAACACTGAAGCTTTCTTT.

The V gene is TRBV6-1, the J gene TRBJ2-3, with D perhaps TRBD2 (7 bases). CDR3 size: 15 residues. Germline V CDR1 and CDR2: MNHNS, SASEGT. Trimming took off 2 bases at V and 4 bases at J, with 13 bases between the two ends. CDR3 nucleotides: TGTGCCAGCAGTGAATCTGCGGGGGCCCCAGATACGCAGTATTTT. It yields the protein CASSESAGAPDTQYF.

The rearrangement joins TRBV6-1 to TRBJ2-5, with a possible D match to TRBD2 (6 bases). Germline V gives CDR1 MNHNS, CDR2 SASEGT. Trimming took 8 bases from V and 5 from J, leaving 18 bases between them. CDR3 length: 14 amino acids. The CDR3 region has the DNA TGTGCCAGCGTTGTCCAATTTGGGGGGGAGACCCAGTACTTC. Its protein is CASVVQFGGETQYF.

This clone turned up a few times. CDR3 nucleotide sequence: TGTGCCAGCAGTCTTACTAGTCATGAGACCCAGTACTTC. Amino acids: CASSLTSHETQYF. V and J are TRBV11-2 and TRBJ2-5; tentatively, D is TRBD2 (5 bases). Per the germline V gene, CDR1 is SGHAT and CDR2 is FQNNGV. The CDR3 extends over 13 amino acids. Trimming left V 6 bases short and J 5 bases short, with 13 bases between.

This chain joins TRBV2 and TRBJ2-1; 11 bases line up with TRBD2. The CDR3 is 19 residues long. The germline gives CDR1 SNHLY, CDR2 FYNNEI. V trimming: 1 base; J trimming: 4 bases; junction bases outside the gene matches: 12. CDR3 region: CASSEVAGGGIGAYNEQFF. The CDR3 DNA reads as TGTGCCAGCAGTGAAGTAGCGGGAGGGGGCATAGGAGCATACAATGAGCAGTTCTTC.

The chain combines TRBV9 with TRBJ2-3; D may correspond to TRBD1 or TRBD2 (5 bases each). Germline V CDR1 and CDR2: SGDLS, YYNGEE. The CDR3 runs 12 residues. With 7 bases removed from V and 4 bases from J, the gap between germline ends came to 10 bases. The CDR3 bases are TGTGCCAGCGGGACCAGCGCAGATACGCAGTATTTT. Amino acid sequence: CASGTSADTQYF.